The clone carrying this TCR beta chain showed up just a few times. The CDR3 has 16 residues. With 4 bases removed from V and 0 bases from J, the gap between germline ends came to 13 bases. Looked up from germline, CDR1 is MNHNS and CDR2 is SASEGT. In the authors' workflow: Reference gene primer amplification yielded estimated nucleated cell counts. Measured with immunoSEQ multiplex PCR; TCRdb has only the in-frame clones, and not every one. The V and J calls and clone size were taken over from that table, and D and trimming were inferred from the DNA. Among approximately 250,000 clones, around four fifths were seen once, and the ten largest hold around 6.4%. The data were taken from a study of blood T cell repertoires in COVID-19.

The receptor comes from a woman between 55 and 75 years old with active or convalescent COVID-19. Sequenced material: peripheral blood. V usage is TRBV6-1 and J usage is TRBJ1-5, with a weak D call TRBD1 (5 bases). The CDR3 spells CASSVSGTYSNQPQHF. In DNA form, the CDR3 reads TGTGCCAGCAGTGTTTCAGGGACTTATAGCAATCAGCCCCAGCATTTT.